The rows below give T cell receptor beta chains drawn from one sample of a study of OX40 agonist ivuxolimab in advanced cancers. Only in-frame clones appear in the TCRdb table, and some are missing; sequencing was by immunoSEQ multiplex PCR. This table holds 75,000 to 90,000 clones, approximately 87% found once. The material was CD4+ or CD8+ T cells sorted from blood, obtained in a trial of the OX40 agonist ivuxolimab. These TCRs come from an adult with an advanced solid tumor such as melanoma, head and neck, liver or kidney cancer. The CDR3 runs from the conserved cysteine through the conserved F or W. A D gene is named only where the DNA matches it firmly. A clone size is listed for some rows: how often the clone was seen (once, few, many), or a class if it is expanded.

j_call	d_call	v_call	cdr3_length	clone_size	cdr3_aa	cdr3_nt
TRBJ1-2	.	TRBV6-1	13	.	CASSEPPHSGYTF	TGTGCCAGCAGTGAACCCCCCCACTCTGGCTACACCTTC
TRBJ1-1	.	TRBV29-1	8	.	CSDNQGFF	TGCAGCGACAACCAGGGGTTCTTT
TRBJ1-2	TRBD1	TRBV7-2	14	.	CASRRSGGLAGYTF	TGTGCCAGCAGGAGGTCAGGGGGCCTTGCCGGCTACACCTTC
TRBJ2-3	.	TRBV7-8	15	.	CASSLVPGGTDTQYF	TGTGCCAGCAGCTTAGTCCCCGGTGGAACAGATACGCAGTATTTT
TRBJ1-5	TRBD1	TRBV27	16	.	CASSRRTGGAGQPQHF	TGTGCCAGCAGTAGAAGAACAGGGGGCGCAGGGCAGCCCCAGCATTTT
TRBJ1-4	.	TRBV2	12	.	CASGTTNEKLFF	TGTGCCAGCGGGACGACTAATGAAAAACTGTTTTTT
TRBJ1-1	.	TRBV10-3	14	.	CAIRARDKNTEAFF	TGTGCCATCAGGGCCCGGGACAAGAACACTGAAGCTTTCTTT
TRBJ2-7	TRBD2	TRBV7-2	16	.	CASSGTSGPSENEQYF	TGTGCCAGCAGCGGGACTAGCGGGCCGAGCGAGAACGAGCAGTACTTC
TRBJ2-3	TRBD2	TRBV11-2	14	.	CASSFGGVPDTQYF	TGTGCCAGCAGCTTTGGGGGGGTCCCGGATACGCAGTATTTT
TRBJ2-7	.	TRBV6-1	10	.	CASNEPEQYF	TGTGCCAGCAACGAGCCCGAGCAGTACTTC
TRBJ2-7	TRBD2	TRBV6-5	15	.	CASSSVAGGTYEQYF	TGTGCCAGCAGTTCGGTAGCGGGAGGGACCTACGAGCAGTACTTC
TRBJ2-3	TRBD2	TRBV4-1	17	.	CASSLGLAFSPRDTQYF	TGCGCCAGCAGCCTCGGACTAGCGTTCTCACCCAGGGATACGCAGTATTTT
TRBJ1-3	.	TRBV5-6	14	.	CASSSGGLGNTIYF	TGTGCCAGCAGCTCCGGGGGCCTAGGGAACACCATATATTTT
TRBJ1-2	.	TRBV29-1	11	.	CSVDSGDGYTF	TGCAGCGTTGACAGCGGGGACGGCTACACCTTC
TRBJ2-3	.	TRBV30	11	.	CAWRELDTQYF	TGTGCCTGGCGAGAGTTGGATACGCAGTATTTT
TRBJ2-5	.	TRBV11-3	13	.	CASSRRGQETQYF	TGTGCCAGCAGCCGACGGGGCCAAGAGACCCAGTACTTC
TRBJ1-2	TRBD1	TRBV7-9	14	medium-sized	CASSLGQGGQGYTF	TGTGCCAGCAGCTTAGGACAGGGCGGGCAAGGCTACACCTTC
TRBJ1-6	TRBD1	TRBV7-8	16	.	CASSPAGQGGSSPLHF	TGTGCCAGCAGCCCCGCCGGACAGGGAGGTAGTTCACCCCTCCACTTT
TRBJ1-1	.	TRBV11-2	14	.	CASSLGRGNTEAFF	TGTGCCAGCAGCTTAGGACGGGGGAACACTGAAGCTTTCTTT
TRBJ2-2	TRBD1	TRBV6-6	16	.	CASNRPGTAHSGELFF	TGTGCCAGCAATCGGCCGGGGACAGCACACTCCGGGGAGCTGTTTTTT
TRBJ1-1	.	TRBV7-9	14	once	CASSPRTGNTEAFF	TGTGCCAGCAGCCCGCGAACAGGGAACACTGAAGCTTTCTTT
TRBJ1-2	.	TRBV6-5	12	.	CASTGDGYGYTF	TGTGCCAGCACAGGGGACGGCTATGGCTACACCTTC
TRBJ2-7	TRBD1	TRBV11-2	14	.	CASSRDRDPYEQYF	TGTGCCAGCAGCCGGGACAGGGATCCCTACGAGCAGTACTTC
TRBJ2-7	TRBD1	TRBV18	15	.	CASSPGQGPLYEQYF	TGTGCCAGCTCACCCGGACAGGGACCCCTCTACGAGCAGTACTTC
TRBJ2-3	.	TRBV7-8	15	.	CASSFRGPSTDTQYF	TGTGCCAGCAGCTTTCGGGGACCGAGCACAGATACGCAGTATTTT
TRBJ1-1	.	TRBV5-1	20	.	CASSRVGTARSKTLNTEAFF	TGCGCCAGCAGCCGGGTGGGGACGGCTCGCTCTAAAACCCTGAACACTGAAGCTTTCTTT
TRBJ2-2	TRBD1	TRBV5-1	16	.	CASSLEGQGASGELFF	TGCGCCAGCAGCTTGGAGGGGCAGGGGGCCTCCGGGGAGCTGTTTTTT
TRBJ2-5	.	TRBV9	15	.	CASSVGSAGRETQYF	TGTGCCAGCAGCGTAGGATCGGCAGGGAGAGAGACCCAGTACTTC
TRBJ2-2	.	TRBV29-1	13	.	CSVATSSAGELFF	TGCAGCGTTGCGACTAGTTCGGCCGGGGAGCTGTTTTTT
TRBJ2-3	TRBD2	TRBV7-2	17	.	CASSLAGTSGRTDTQYF	TGTGCCAGCAGCTTAGCTGGGACTAGCGGGAGAACAGATACGCAGTATTTT
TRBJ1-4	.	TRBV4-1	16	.	CASSQFAAGANEKLFF	TGCGCCAGCAGCCAATTTGCGGCAGGGGCTAATGAAAAACTGTTTTTT
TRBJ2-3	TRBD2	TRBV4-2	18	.	CASSQQPTSGAGTDTQYF	TGTGCCAGCAGCCAACAACCGACTAGCGGGGCCGGCACAGATACGCAGTATTTT
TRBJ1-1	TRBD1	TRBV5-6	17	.	CASSPNRGSGKNTEAFF	TGTGCCAGCAGCCCTAACAGGGGATCAGGGAAAAACACTGAAGCTTTCTTT
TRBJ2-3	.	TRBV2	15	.	CASSGGRGAPDTQYF	TGTGCCAGCAGTGGAGGGAGAGGGGCCCCAGATACGCAGTATTTT
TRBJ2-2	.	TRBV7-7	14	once	CASSLDPNTGELFF	TGTGCTAGCAGCCTCGACCCGAACACCGGGGAGCTGTTTTTT
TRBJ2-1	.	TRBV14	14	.	CASSLGRSLNEQFF	TGTGCCAGCAGCCTCGGCAGGTCCTTAAATGAGCAGTTCTTC
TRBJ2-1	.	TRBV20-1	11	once	CSALPEEEQFF	TGCAGTGCTCTCCCCGAGGAGGAGCAGTTCTTC
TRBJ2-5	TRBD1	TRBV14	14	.	CASSQGQLRETQYF	TGTGCCAGCAGCCAGGGACAGTTGAGAGAGACCCAGTACTTC
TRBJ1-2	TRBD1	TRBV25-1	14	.	CASSEGTERYGYTF	TGTGCCAGCAGTGAAGGGACAGAGCGCTATGGCTACACCTTC
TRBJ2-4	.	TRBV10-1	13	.	CASSEGSGNIQYF	TGCGCCAGCAGTGAGGGGAGCGGAAACATTCAGTACTTC
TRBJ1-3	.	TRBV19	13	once	CASSNLSGNTIYF	TGTGCCAGTAGTAATCTCTCTGGAAACACCATATATTTT
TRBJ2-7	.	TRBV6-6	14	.	CASSSGSVFYEQYF	TGTGCCAGCAGCTCCGGGAGCGTATTCTACGAGCAGTACTTC
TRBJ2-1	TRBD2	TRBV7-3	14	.	CASSLLAGVDEQFF	TGTGCCAGCAGCTTACTAGCGGGGGTAGATGAGCAGTTCTTC